The 32 T cell receptor beta chains below were found in one sample sequenced in a study of control samples from healthy donors and cancer patients. Profiling relied on immunoSEQ multiplex PCR, and the TCRdb table lists in-frame clones only, not all of them. The sample has 150,000 or so clones, about 87% seen once. Sequencing was carried out using blood. The receptors derive from a man between 25 and 39 years old in good health.

CDR3 coding DNA: TGTGCCAGCAGCTTAGAAGCGGGAGTCCACAATGAGCAGTTCTTC. This sequence encodes CASSLEAGVHNEQFF. The gene calls are TRBV7-6 and TRBJ2-1; 8 bases are a match to TRBD2. Germline V gene data show CDR1 as SGHVS and CDR2 as FNYEAQ. Losses at the gene ends were 1 base for V and 5 bases for J; bases not matched to a gene: 4. CDR3 length: 15 amino acids.

A word on this clone: This sample also contains other DNA sequences that code for the same CDR3. The CDR3 DNA follows: TGTGCCAGCAGTCAGAACCAAGAGACCCAGTACTTC. Translation: CASSQNQETQYF. The chain recombines TRBV3-1 (or the pseudogene TRBV3-2) with TRBJ2-5, with D unclear. The length of the CDR3 is 12 residues. Trimming cost V 6 bases and J 0 bases, with 5 bases left between them. Per germline, CDR1 LGHDT and CDR2 YNNKEL (reference sequence).

This chain links TRBV5-1 with TRBJ2-1, with D possibly TRBD2 on 6 matching bases. Germline V gene sequence: CDR1 SGHRS, CDR2 YFSETQ. Deletions cut 3 bases from V and 9 bases from J, with 16 bases between. The CDR3 is 14 amino acids. This CDR3 is CASSSGGSYAEQFF. The CDR3 DNA follows: TGCGCCAGCAGCTCCGGGGGTAGCTACGCTGAGCAGTTCTTC.

This clone was recorded once. The J gene is TRBJ2-2, the V gene TRBV9; maybe TRBD2 (5 bases). CDR1 and CDR2 from the germline V gene are SGDLS and YYNGEE. CDR3 size: 16 residues. The V and J ends lost 0 bases and 3 bases respectively, with 12 bases between them. This chain's CDR3 is CASSVAGEWDTGELFF. The CDR3 DNA reads TGTGCCAGCAGCGTAGCCGGGGAGTGGGACACCGGGGAGCTGTTTTTT.

The V gene is TRBV5-8, the J gene TRBJ1-5; the D is unclear. CDR3 size: 12 residues. Trimming removed 1 base from V and 4 bases from J, with 3 bases in between. CDR1 SGHTS and CDR2 YDEGEE come from the germline V gene. The CDR3: CASSLRNQPQHF. CDR3 DNA sequence: TGTGCCAGCAGCTTGAGGAATCAGCCCCAGCATTTT.

This chain uses TRBV6-2 or TRBV6-3 with TRBJ1-5, with TRBD1 identical over 9 bases. V shed 4 bases and J 1 base; nucleotides not matched to a gene: 11. This CDR3 comprises 18 residues. Germline V CDR1 and CDR2: MNHEY, SVGEGT. The CDR3 spells CASSSGQGLAWSNQPQHF. The CDR3 nucleotides read TGTGCCAGCAGTTCCGGACAGGGGCTTGCTTGGAGCAATCAGCCCCAGCATTTT.

This chain connects TRBV10-3 to TRBJ1-2; D gene uncertain. CDR3 length equals 13 residues. V lost 1 base and J lost 1, with 4 bases in between. CDR1 ENHRY and CDR2 SYGVKD come from the germline V gene. CDR3 DNA sequence: TGTGCCATCAGTGAGTGGGATAACTATGGCTACACCTTC. Amino acid sequence: CAISEWDNYGYTF.

The chain is built from TRBV20-1 and TRBJ2-3; possible D gene TRBD1, 6 bases. This CDR3 has 13 amino acids. V lost 3 bases and J lost 6, with 13 bases in between. Germline-derived CDR1 and CDR2 are DFQATT and SNEGSKA (reference sequence). This CDR3 reads CSASQTGPDTQYF. The CDR3 nucleotides read TGCAGTGCTAGTCAGACAGGCCCGGATACGCAGTATTTT.

The chain carries TRBV27 and TRBJ2-1, with 14 nucleotides matching TRBD2. Germline V gene data show CDR1 as MNHEY and CDR2 as SMNVEV (reference sequence). The CDR3 covers 16 residues. The V segment lost 6 bases and the J segment 7 bases; nucleotides outside the gene matches: 8. The DNA of the CDR3 is TGTGCCAGCAGCAAAATTGGGACTAGCGGGAGTAATGAGCAGTTCTTC. Its translation: CASSKIGTSGSNEQFF.

This sequence joins TRBV2 and TRBJ2-1; 13 bases agree with TRBD2. The CDR3 totals 13 residues. V dropped 6 bases and J dropped 7; count of bases not matched to a gene: 0. CDR1 is SNHLY and CDR2 is FYNNEI in the germline V gene. For the CDR3, the DNA is TGTGCCAGCAGACTAGCGGGGGGGAATGAGCAGTTCTTC. Translated: CASRLAGGNEQFF.

V usage is TRBV7-9 and J usage is TRBJ2-5; TRBD2 matches at 10 bases. CDR3 length equals 14 residues. Germline V gene data show CDR1 as SEHNR and CDR2 as FQNEAQ (reference sequence). V dropped 4 bases and J dropped 4; count of bases not matched to a gene: 3. The CDR3 region has the DNA TGTGCCAGCAGCTCTAGCGGGAGTGGAGAGACCCAGTACTTC. Residues: CASSSSGSGETQYF. The full variable domain, its missing parts supplied by reference TRBV7-9 and TRBJ2-5, is DTGVSQNPRHKITKRGQNVTFRCDPISEHNRLYWYRQTLGQGPEFLTYFQNEAQLEKSRLLSDRFSAERPKGSFSTLEIQRTEQGDSAMYLCASSSSGSGETQYFGPGTRLLVL.

The chain is built from TRBV19 and TRBJ1-5; D is unclear. CDR3 length: 19 residues. Trimming took off 3 bases at V and 3 bases at J, with 24 bases between the two ends. In germline, CDR1 is LNHDA, CDR2 SQIVND (reference sequence). The CDR3 loop is CASSIRPPSLGRPNQPQHF. The CDR3 DNA follows: TGTGCCAGTAGTATCCGCCCTCCCAGCTTAGGACGGCCCAATCAGCCCCAGCATTTT.

J is TRBJ1-3 and V is TRBV3-1 (or the pseudogene TRBV3-2); the D is unclear. Trimming took off 2 bases at V and 0 bases at J, with 5 bases between the two ends. Germline-derived CDR1 and CDR2 are LGHDT and YNNKEL (reference sequence). The length of the CDR3 is 14 residues. CDR3 coding DNA: TGTGCCAGCAGCCAACCAAGCTCTGGAAACACCATATATTTT. This translates into CASSQPSSGNTIYF.

The chain carries TRBV11-2 and TRBJ1-1; D remains unclear. In germline, CDR1 is SGHAT, CDR2 FQNNGV. V was shortened by 1 base and J by 1 base, with 4 bases between the two germline ends. This CDR3 comprises 13 residues. CDR3 DNA: TGTGCCAGCAGCTTAGCAGGGAACACTGAAGCTTTCTTT. This sequence encodes CASSLAGNTEAFF.

This chain's CDR3 is CATSESGTRIYEQYF. The CDR3 DNA is TGTGCCACCAGTGAATCCGGGACTAGGATATACGAGCAGTACTTC. The chain is built from TRBV24-1 and TRBJ2-7, with 8 nucleotides matching TRBD2. The CDR3 contains 15 residues. With V trimmed by 4 bases and J by 4 bases, 8 bases remained unmatched. The germline CDR1 and CDR2 sequences are KGHDR and SFDVKD.

The chain couples TRBV27 to TRBJ2-3, with 12 bases identical to TRBD2. The CDR3 totals 17 residues. Looked up from germline, CDR1 is MNHEY and CDR2 is SMNVEV (reference sequence). J was trimmed by 4 bases and V by 5 bases; bases with no gene match: 10. The DNA of the CDR3 is TGTGCCAGCAGTCCTGTCCTAGCGGGAGGGCCTTCAGATACGCAGTATTTT. Translating gives CASSPVLAGGPSDTQYF.

The V and J genes are TRBV6-1 and TRBJ1-1, with D possibly TRBD1 on 5 matching bases. This CDR3 has 16 amino acids. V dropped 1 base and J dropped 5 bases, with 17 bases sitting between them. The germline V gene has CDR1 MNHNS and CDR2 SASEGT. DNA of the CDR3: TGTGCCAGCAGTGAAGTCGGGACGGAAGGTTGGACTGAAGCTTTCTTT. Its translation is CASSEVGTEGWTEAFF.

The chain joins TRBV5-1 to TRBJ1-2; the D gene is possibly TRBD1 (6 bases). Germline assignment: CDR1 SGHRS and CDR2 YFSETQ. This CDR3 is 14 amino acids long. V shed 5 bases and J shed 2 bases, with 13 bases lying between them. CDR3 nucleotide sequence: TGCGCCAGCAGATCACCCACAGGGAACTATGGCTACACCTTC. Amino acids: CASRSPTGNYGYTF.

This clone has only a few counts. This CDR3 reads CASKSAGIGQIGNTIYF. For the CDR3, the DNA is TGTGCCAGCAAGTCCGCTGGAATCGGACAGATTGGAAACACCATATATTTT. The rearrangement links TRBV28 to TRBJ1-3; TRBD1 might be the D (6 bases). CDR1 and CDR2 from the germline V gene are MDHEN and SYDVKM. CDR3 length: 17 residues. The V and J ends lost 7 bases and 3 bases respectively, with 22 bases between them.

The chain is built from TRBV4-1 and TRBJ1-1, with D possibly being TRBD1 (5 bases). Trimming left V 0 bases short and J 5 bases short, with 10 bases between. This CDR3 is 14 amino acids long. CDR1 is MGHRA, CDR2 YSYEKL, per germline. The CDR3 loop reads CASSQDMAGTEAFF. CDR3 DNA sequence: TGCGCCAGCAGCCAAGATATGGCAGGGACTGAAGCTTTCTTT.

The chain links TRBV19 to TRBJ1-1; a weak D match, TRBD1 (6 bases). The ends were cut back, 4 bases at V and 1 base at J, with 22 bases in the middle. There are 18 residues in the CDR3. The germline V gene has CDR1 LNHDA and CDR2 SQIVND (reference sequence). Here the CDR3 DNA reads TGTGCCAGTAGTACCAGAGGACAGCTTGTTAGGAGGAACACTGAAGCTTTCTTT. Translated: CASSTRGQLVRRNTEAFF.

Written as DNA, the CDR3 is TGTGCCAGCAGCTTAACCAGGGGGCCCAATCAGCCCCAGCATTTT. Translated: CASSLTRGPNQPQHF. The gene calls are TRBV7-2 and TRBJ1-5; 8 bases align to TRBD1. Germline V CDR1 and CDR2: SGHTA, FQGNSA. The CDR3 length is 15 residues. The V gene end was trimmed by 2 bases and the J gene end by 3 bases; junction bases not matched to a gene: 3. The full variable domain, with the rest looked up from reference TRBV7-2 and TRBJ1-5, is GAGVSQSPSNKVTEKGKDVELRCDPISGHTALYWYRQSLGQGLEFLIYFQGNSAPDKSGLPSDRFSAERTGGSVSTLTIQRTQQEDSAVYLCASSLTRGPNQPQHFGDGTRLSIL.

This sequence joins TRBV6-2 or TRBV6-3 and TRBJ2-7, with 10 positions matching TRBD1. With V trimmed by 2 bases and J by 2 bases, 12 bases remained unmatched. Germline CDR1 is MNHEY and CDR2 is SVGEGT. CDR3 length: 18 residues. The CDR3: CASSYPRSGTGVPYEQYF. For the CDR3, the DNA is TGTGCCAGCAGTTACCCCAGATCCGGGACAGGGGTCCCCTACGAGCAGTACTTC.

This chain uses TRBV4-1 with TRBJ1-5, with a tentative D call TRBD1 (5 bases). With 3 bases removed from V and 2 bases from J, the gap between germline ends came to 8 bases. Germline assignment: CDR1 MGHRA and CDR2 YSYEKL. CDR3 size: 14 residues. The CDR3 protein is CASSHTGGNQPQHF. The CDR3, as DNA: TGCGCCAGCAGCCATACAGGTGGCAATCAGCCCCAGCATTTT.

J is TRBJ1-5 and V is TRBV6-6, with D possibly TRBD1 on 5 matching bases. There are 15 residues in the CDR3. V shed 5 bases and J shed 1 base, with 12 bases lying between them. Germline CDR1 MNHNY, CDR2 SVGAGI (reference sequence). The CDR3 reads CASSADIYSNQPQHF. CDR3 bases: TGTGCCAGCAGTGCGGACATCTACAGCAATCAGCCCCAGCATTTT.

The J gene is TRBJ2-2, the V gene TRBV12-3 or TRBV12-4; D may be TRBD1 or TRBD2 (5 bases each). The CDR3 has 12 amino acids. V was clipped by 6 bases and J by 6 bases, with 8 bases between them. The CDR3 DNA sequence: TGTGCCAGCAGGGGACCCGCCGGGGAGCTGTTTTTT. It specifies CASRGPAGELFF.

The chain links TRBV7-3 to TRBJ1-1; D perhaps matches TRBD1 (5 bases). Trimming stripped 1 base from V and 3 bases from J, with 12 bases between. Per the germline V gene, CDR1 is SGHTA and CDR2 is FQGTGA. The CDR3 has 15 amino acids. CDR3 DNA sequence: TGTGCCAGCAGCTTAAACGGGGGGTACGACACTGAAGCTTTCTTT. This sequence encodes CASSLNGGYDTEAFF.

The chain recombines TRBV28 with TRBJ2-1, with D perhaps TRBD2 (6 bases). The CDR3 covers 15 residues. Germline CDR1 and CDR2: MDHEN and SYDVKM. Trimming removed 3 bases from V and 4 bases from J, with 13 bases in between. CDR3 sequence (DNA): TGTGCCAGCAGTTTCAACCGTGGGGGGTACAATGAGCAGTTCTTC. Protein: CASSFNRGGYNEQFF. Complete variable domain (other parts from reference TRBV28 and TRBJ2-1): DVKVTQSSRYLVKRTGEKVFLECVQDMDHENMFWYRQDPGLGLRLIYFSYDVKMKEKGDIPEGYSVSREKKERFSLILESASTNQTSMYLCASSFNRGGYNEQFFGPGTRLTVL.

This chain uses TRBV2 with TRBJ1-2; 8 bases line up with TRBD1. CDR1 SNHLY and CDR2 FYNNEI come from the germline V gene. Trimming cost V 6 bases and J 3 bases; bases outside gene matches: 9. This CDR3 contains 15 residues. The CDR3 loop is CASSALGQVDYGYTF. The CDR3 region has the DNA TGTGCCAGCAGCGCCCTGGGACAGGTAGACTATGGCTACACCTTC.

The chain links TRBV19 to TRBJ2-1; D might be TRBD2 (6 bases). Germline V gene lookup returns CDR1 LNHDA and CDR2 SQIVND (reference sequence). The V and J ends lost 3 bases and 8 bases respectively, with 26 bases between them. The CDR3 is 18 amino acids. This CDR3 is CASSIPGGGAPQRDEQFF. The CDR3 nucleotides read TGTGCCAGTAGTATCCCCGGCGGCGGGGCACCACAGAGGGATGAGCAGTTCTTC.

The V call is TRBV10-3, the J call TRBJ2-7; D remains unclear. The germline V and J ends were trimmed by 6 bases and 4 bases, with 10 bases remaining between them. The CDR3 covers 12 residues. Germline CDR1 ENHRY, CDR2 SYGVKD. This CDR3 reads CAISVNSYEQYF. Here the CDR3 DNA reads TGTGCCATCAGCGTTAACTCATACGAGCAGTACTTC.

This sequence joins TRBV7-3 and TRBJ2-2, with 8 bases identical to TRBD1. V shed 5 bases, J shed 7 bases, and the junction held 9 bases outside the gene matches. CDR1 is SGHTA, CDR2 FQGTGA, per germline. CDR3 length equals 15 residues. CDR3 sequence (DNA): TGTGCCAGCAGCCCTCGGACAGGGAGCGGCGGGGAGCTGTTTTTT. Its protein is CASSPRTGSGGELFF.